Listed below are T cell receptor beta chains from one sample, sequenced in a study of blood T cell repertoires in COVID-19. The method was immunoSEQ multiplex PCR; TCRdb's version includes in-frame clones alone and lacks a portion of them. Among 150,000 to 200,000 clones, roughly 79% were seen once, and the ten largest hold 10% to 15%. Sequenced material: peripheral blood. These receptors were collected from an elderly woman with COVID-19, enrolled during active disease. Both conserved end residues are part of each CDR3. The order of the fields is V gene, clone size, CDR3 length, D gene, J gene, CDR3 protein, CDR3 DNA. A D gene is named only where the DNA matches it firmly. Clone sizes are given selectively: once, few, many, or a class where the clone is expanded.

TRBV5-6	once	13	TRBD1	TRBJ1-5	CASSGTGGQPQHF	TGTGCCAGCAGTGGGACAGGGGGTCAGCCCCAGCATTTT
TRBV2	NA	15	TRBD1	TRBJ2-3	CASSSRQGSTDTQYF	TGTGCCAGCAGCTCCCGACAGGGTAGCACAGATACGCAGTATTTT
TRBV7-9	NA	11	NA	TRBJ2-3	CASSMRDTQYF	TGTGCCAGCAGCATGAGGGATACGCAGTATTTT
TRBV3-1/TRBV3-2	NA	13	NA	TRBJ2-3	CASSQDRRDTQYF	TGTGCCAGCAGCCAAGATCGGAGAGATACGCAGTATTTT
TRBV5-4	NA	15	NA	TRBJ2-7	CASSLAESGIYEQYF	TGTGCCAGCAGCTTGGCCGAGTCAGGGATCTACGAGCAGTACTTC
TRBV2	NA	14	TRBD1	TRBJ2-7	CASSSDRGDYEQYF	TGTGCCAGCAGTTCGGACAGGGGGGACTACGAGCAGTACTTC
TRBV19	NA	16	TRBD2	TRBJ2-5	CASSTIAGAHPETQYF	TGTGCCAGTAGTACCATAGCGGGGGCCCACCCGGAGACCCAGTACTTC
TRBV19	NA	15	NA	TRBJ1-2	CASSIKGRGRVGYTF	TGTGCCAGTAGTATAAAGGGCCGAGGCAGGGTTGGCTACACCTTC
TRBV2	NA	15	NA	TRBJ1-1	CASSSRFGGGTEAFF	TGTGCCAGCAGTTCCCGATTCGGAGGTGGCACTGAAGCTTTCTTT
TRBV9	NA	15	NA	TRBJ1-3	CASSLRGGSGNTIYF	TGTGCCAGCAGCCTACGGGGGGGCTCTGGAAACACCATATATTTT
TRBV7-2	NA	14	NA	TRBJ2-1	CASSLAGEPHGQFF	TGTGCCAGCAGCTTAGCTGGGGAGCCCCATGGGCAGTTCTTC
TRBV2	NA	19	TRBD2	TRBJ2-6	CASSDPLREGLSGANVLTF	TGTGCCAGCAGTGATCCCCTAAGGGAGGGCCTCTCTGGGGCCAACGTCCTGACTTTC
TRBV28	once	16	TRBD1	TRBJ1-3	CASSLPPGGSGNTIYF	TGTGCCAGCAGTTTACCCCCAGGGGGCTCTGGAAACACCATATATTTT
TRBV5-1	NA	18	TRBD2	TRBJ2-5	CASRMGTSGRTPQETQYF	TGCGCCAGCAGAATGGGGACTAGCGGGAGGACTCCTCAAGAGACCCAGTACTTC
TRBV12-5	NA	15	NA	TRBJ1-6	CASGGLGLNNSPLHF	TGTGCTAGTGGTGGTCTGGGGCTGAATAATTCACCCCTCCACTTT
TRBV5-1	NA	15	TRBD1	TRBJ2-7	CASSLVGTAPDEQYF	TGCGCCAGCAGCTTGGTAGGGACAGCACCGGACGAGCAGTACTTC
TRBV28	NA	14	TRBD2	TRBJ2-7	CASSFLAGGGEQYF	TGTGCCAGCAGTTTCCTAGCGGGAGGAGGCGAGCAGTACTTC
TRBV19	NA	13	NA	TRBJ2-1	CASSLQGDNEQFF	TGTGCCAGTAGCTTACAGGGAGACAATGAGCAGTTCTTC
TRBV19	NA	15	TRBD2	TRBJ2-1	CASSAGLAGVNEQFF	TGTGCCAGTAGTGCAGGACTAGCGGGCGTAAATGAGCAGTTCTTC
TRBV5-8	NA	14	TRBD1	TRBJ1-1	CASSLLYRGTEAFF	TGTGCCAGCAGCTTATTATACAGGGGCACTGAAGCTTTCTTT
TRBV6-1	NA	16	NA	TRBJ1-5	CASSEMLGDSNQPQHF	TGTGCCAGCAGTGAAATGTTAGGGGATAGCAATCAGCCCCAGCATTTT
TRBV18	NA	16	NA	TRBJ2-1	CASSPPSAAVWDEQFF	TGTGCCAGCTCACCACCTTCTGCGGCGGTTTGGGATGAGCAGTTCTTC
TRBV13	NA	14	NA	TRBJ2-2	CASSLTQGTGELFF	TGTGCCAGCAGCTTAACCCAGGGTACCGGGGAGCTGTTTTTT
TRBV4-1	NA	17	TRBD1	TRBJ2-7	CASSQTLGQGGSYEQYF	TGCGCCAGCAGCCAAACCCTAGGACAGGGGGGTTCCTACGAGCAGTACTTC
TRBV28	NA	13	NA	TRBJ1-2	CASRQSLTYGYTF	TGTGCCAGCCGACAGAGCCTTACCTATGGCTACACCTTC
TRBV6-6	NA	16	TRBD2	TRBJ2-7	CASSRTLSGRAYEQYF	TGTGCCAGCAGTCGAACCCTTAGCGGGAGGGCTTACGAGCAGTACTTC
TRBV10-3	NA	13	TRBD2	TRBJ2-3	CATDSGGTDTQYF	TGTGCCACCGATAGCGGGGGCACAGATACGCAGTATTTT
TRBV6-5	NA	16	NA	TRBJ2-6	CASSYFTGSGANVLTF	TGTGCCAGCAGTTACTTTACAGGGTCGGGGGCCAACGTCCTGACTTTC
TRBV15	NA	14	NA	TRBJ1-2	CATSLDNPRHGYTF	TGTGCCACCAGCCTTGACAATCCCAGGCATGGCTACACCTTC
TRBV29-1	NA	13	TRBD1	TRBJ2-7	CSVDGQGDHEQYF	TGCAGCGTTGACGGACAGGGAGACCACGAGCAGTACTTC
TRBV6-2/TRBV6-3	NA	16	TRBD2	TRBJ2-7	CASSYLPTSGPYEQYF	TGTGCCAGCAGTTACCTCCCCACTAGCGGTCCCTACGAGCAGTACTTC
TRBV14	once	17	NA	TRBJ2-2	CASSPFRASQSPGELFF	TGTGCCAGCAGCCCCTTTCGGGCTAGCCAATCCCCCGGGGAGCTGTTTTTT
TRBV5-1	once	17	TRBD2	TRBJ2-3	CASSLRSAGDSTDTQYF	TGCGCCAGCAGCCTCCGAAGTGCGGGGGATAGCACAGATACGCAGTATTTT
TRBV4-3	NA	17	TRBD2	TRBJ2-1	CASSQRTSGGAINEQFF	TGCGCCAGCAGCCAAAGGACTAGCGGGGGGGCGATAAATGAGCAGTTCTTC
TRBV11-2	NA	12	NA	TRBJ1-2	CASSLGGGGYTF	TGTGCCAGCAGCTTAGGGGGCGGCGGCTACACCTTC
TRBV6-4	NA	14	TRBD2	TRBJ2-3	CASSEGREGDTQYF	TGTGCCAGCAGTGAAGGCAGGGAGGGAGATACGCAGTATTTT
TRBV6-4	NA	15	TRBD2	TRBJ2-1	CASSPTSGRGDEQFF	TGTGCCAGCAGCCCGACTAGCGGGAGGGGCGATGAGCAGTTCTTC
TRBV7-8	few	20	NA	TRBJ1-2	CASSLVLLPGFGQSNYGYTF	TGTGCCAGCAGCTTAGTCCTGCTGCCAGGATTTGGACAATCTAACTATGGCTACACCTTC
TRBV27	NA	15	TRBD1	TRBJ1-2	CASSLVQGINSGYTF	TGTGCCAGCAGTTTGGTACAGGGGATTAATAGTGGCTACACCTTC